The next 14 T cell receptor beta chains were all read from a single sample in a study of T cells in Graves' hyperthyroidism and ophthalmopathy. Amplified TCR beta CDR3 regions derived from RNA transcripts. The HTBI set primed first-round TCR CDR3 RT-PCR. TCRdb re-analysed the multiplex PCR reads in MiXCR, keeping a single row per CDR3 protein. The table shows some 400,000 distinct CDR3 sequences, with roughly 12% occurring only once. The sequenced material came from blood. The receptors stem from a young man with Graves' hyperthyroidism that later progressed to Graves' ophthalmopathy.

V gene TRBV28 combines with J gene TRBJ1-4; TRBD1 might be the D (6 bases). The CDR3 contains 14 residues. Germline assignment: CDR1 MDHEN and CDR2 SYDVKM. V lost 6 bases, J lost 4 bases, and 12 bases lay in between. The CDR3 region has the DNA TGTGCCAGCAGGTTACAGGGATTTAATGAAAAACTGTTTTTT. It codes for CASRLQGFNEKLFF.

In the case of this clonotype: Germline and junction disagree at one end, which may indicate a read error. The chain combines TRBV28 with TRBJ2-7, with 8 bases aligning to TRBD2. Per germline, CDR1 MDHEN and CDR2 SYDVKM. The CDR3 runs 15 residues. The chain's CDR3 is CASGFGGAGGGEQYF. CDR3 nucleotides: TGTGCCAGCGGTTTCGGAGGCGCGGGGGGAGGCGAGCAGTACTTC.

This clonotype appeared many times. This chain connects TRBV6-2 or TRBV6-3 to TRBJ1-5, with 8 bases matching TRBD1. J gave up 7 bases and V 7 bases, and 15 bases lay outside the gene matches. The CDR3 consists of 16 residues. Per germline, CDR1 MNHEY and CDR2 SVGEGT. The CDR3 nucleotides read TGTGCCAGCACCCCACCAGGGGGCAAATTAGGCCAGCCCCAGCATTTT. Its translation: CASTPPGGKLGQPQHF.

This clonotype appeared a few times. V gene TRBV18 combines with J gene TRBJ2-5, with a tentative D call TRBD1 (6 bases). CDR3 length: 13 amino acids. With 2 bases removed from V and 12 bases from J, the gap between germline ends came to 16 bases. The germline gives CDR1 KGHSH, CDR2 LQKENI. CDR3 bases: TGTGCCAGCTCACCAGAGGACAGAAACCCTGAGTACTTC. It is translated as CASSPEDRNPEYF. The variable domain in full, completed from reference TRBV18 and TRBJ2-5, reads NAGVMQNPRHLVRRRGQEARLRCSPMKGHSHVYWYRQLPEEGLKFMVYLQKENIIDESGMPKERFSAEFPKEGPSILRIQQVVRGDSAAYFCASSPEDRNPEYFGPGTRLLVL.

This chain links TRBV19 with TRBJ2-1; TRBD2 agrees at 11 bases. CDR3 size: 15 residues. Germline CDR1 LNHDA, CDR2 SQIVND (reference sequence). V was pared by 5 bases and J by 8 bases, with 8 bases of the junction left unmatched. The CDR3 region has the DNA TGTGCCAGTAGTCCTAGCGGGGGGCCCAGTTATGAGCAGTTCTTC. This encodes CASSPSGGPSYEQFF.

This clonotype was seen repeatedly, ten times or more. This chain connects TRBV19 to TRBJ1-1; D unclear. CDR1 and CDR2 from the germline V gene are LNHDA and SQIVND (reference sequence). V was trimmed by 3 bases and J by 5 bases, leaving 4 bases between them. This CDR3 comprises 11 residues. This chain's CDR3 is CASSIWTEAFF. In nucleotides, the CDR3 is TGTGCCAGTAGTATCTGGACTGAAGCTTTCTTT.

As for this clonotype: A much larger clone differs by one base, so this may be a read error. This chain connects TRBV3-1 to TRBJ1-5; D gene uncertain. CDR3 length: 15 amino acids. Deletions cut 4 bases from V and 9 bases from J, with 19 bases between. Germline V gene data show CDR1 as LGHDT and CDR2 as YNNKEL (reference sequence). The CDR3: CASSPIPGISWPQHF. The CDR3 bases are TGTGCCAGCAGCCCCATACCGGGTATATCGTGGCCCCAGCATTTT.

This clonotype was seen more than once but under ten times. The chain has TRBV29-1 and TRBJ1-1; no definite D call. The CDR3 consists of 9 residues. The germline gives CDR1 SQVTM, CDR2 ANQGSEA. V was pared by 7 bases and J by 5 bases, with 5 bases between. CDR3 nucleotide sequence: TGCAGCGCCGGTACTGAAGCTTTCTTT. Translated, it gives CSAGTEAFF. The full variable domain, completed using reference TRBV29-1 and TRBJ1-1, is SAVISQKPSRDICQRGTSLTIQCQVDSQVTMMFWYRQQPGQSLTLIATANQGSEATYESGFVIDKFPISRPNLTFSTLTVSNMSPEDSSIYLCSAGTEAFFGQGTRLTVV.

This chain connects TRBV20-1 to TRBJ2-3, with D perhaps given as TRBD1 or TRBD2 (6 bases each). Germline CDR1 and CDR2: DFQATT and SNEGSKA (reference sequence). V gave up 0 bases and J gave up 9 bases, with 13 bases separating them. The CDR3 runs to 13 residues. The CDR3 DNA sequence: TGCAGTGCTAGAGATGGGCGAGGGGGGACGCAGTATTTT. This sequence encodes CSARDGRGGTQYF.

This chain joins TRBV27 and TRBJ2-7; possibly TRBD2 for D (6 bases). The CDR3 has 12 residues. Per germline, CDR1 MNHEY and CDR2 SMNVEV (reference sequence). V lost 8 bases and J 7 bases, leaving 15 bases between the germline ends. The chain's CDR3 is CASGGNGAEQYF. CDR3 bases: TGTGCCAGCGGGGGGAACGGGGCTGAGCAGTACTTC.

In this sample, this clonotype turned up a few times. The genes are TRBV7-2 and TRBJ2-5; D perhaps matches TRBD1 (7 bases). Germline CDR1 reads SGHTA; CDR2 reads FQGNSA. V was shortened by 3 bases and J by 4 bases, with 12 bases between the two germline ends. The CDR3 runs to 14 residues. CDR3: CASSFNQGGETQYF. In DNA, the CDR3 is TGTGCCAGCAGCTTCAATCAGGGGGGAGAGACCCAGTACTTC.

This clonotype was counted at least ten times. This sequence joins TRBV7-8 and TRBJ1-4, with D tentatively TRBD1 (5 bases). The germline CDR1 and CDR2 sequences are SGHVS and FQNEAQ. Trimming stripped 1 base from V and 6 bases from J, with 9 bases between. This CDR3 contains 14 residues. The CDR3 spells CASSLDGGDEKLFF. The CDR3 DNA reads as TGTGCCAGCAGCTTAGACGGGGGGGATGAAAAACTGTTTTTT.

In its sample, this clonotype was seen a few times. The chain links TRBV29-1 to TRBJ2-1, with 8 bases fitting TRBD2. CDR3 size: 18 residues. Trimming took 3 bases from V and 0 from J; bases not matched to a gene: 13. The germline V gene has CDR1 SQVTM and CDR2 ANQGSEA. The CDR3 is CSVDGTSEWESSYNEQFF. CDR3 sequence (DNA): TGCAGCGTTGACGGGACTAGTGAGTGGGAAAGCTCCTACAATGAGCAGTTCTTC.

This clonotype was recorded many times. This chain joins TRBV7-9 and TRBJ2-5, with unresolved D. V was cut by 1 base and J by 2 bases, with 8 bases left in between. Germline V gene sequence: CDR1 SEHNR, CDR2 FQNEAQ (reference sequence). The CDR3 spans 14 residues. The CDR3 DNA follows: TGTGCCAGCAGCTTAGGTGTCGGGCAAGAGACCCAGTACTTC. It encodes CASSLGVGQETQYF.